The 10 T cell receptor beta chains below all came from one sample that was sequenced in a study of blood T cells in healthy people across ages. Next came a second PCR, run for about 6 to 12 cycles, which used a sample-barcoded 5' primer along with a J-beta primer mix. TCRdb re-called the 5' RACE reads through MiXCR, storing one row per CDR3 protein. The table includes hundreds of thousands of distinct CDR3 sequences, nearly 60% detected once. Sequenced input: blood. The receptors were sampled from a man aged 25-45 years in good health.

This clonotype occurred a few times. This rearrangement joins TRBV9 to TRBJ1-2; the match to TRBD1 covers 7 bases. The CDR3 runs to 15 residues. With V trimmed by 3 bases and J by 4 bases, 9 bases remained unmatched. Germline CDR1 is SGDLS and CDR2 is YYNGEE. The CDR3 protein is CASSGGQSGGYGYTF. Written as DNA, the CDR3 is TGTGCCAGCAGCGGGGGACAATCAGGGGGCTATGGCTACACCTTC.

This clonotype was observed a handful of times. The chain couples TRBV29-1 to TRBJ2-7, with 8 nucleotides matching TRBD1. From germline, CDR1 is SQVTM and CDR2 ANQGSEA. V was pared by 5 bases and J by 3 bases, with 9 bases of the junction left unmatched. There are 14 residues in the CDR3. CDR3 loop: CSVLQPTGGYEQYF. The CDR3 nucleotides are TGCAGCGTTCTACAACCCACAGGGGGCTACGAGCAGTACTTC.

The genes are TRBV14 and TRBJ2-6; D assignment may be TRBD1 or TRBD2 (6 bases each). The germline V and J ends were trimmed by 4 bases and 11 bases, with 15 bases remaining between them. Looked up from germline, CDR1 is SGHDN and CDR2 is FVKESK. The CDR3 is 14 amino acids. The CDR3 reads CASSRNTGGYVLTF. The CDR3 DNA follows: TGTGCCAGCAGCCGAAATACCGGGGGCTACGTCCTGACTTTC.

The J gene is TRBJ2-7, the V gene TRBV28; 7 nucleotides align to TRBD2. Germline CDR1 reads MDHEN; CDR2 reads SYDVKM. This CDR3 region has 15 residues. The V gene end was trimmed by 4 bases and the J gene end by 1 base; junction bases not matched to a gene: 7. CDR3 protein: CASSSIAGRSYEQYF. CDR3 coding DNA: TGTGCCAGCAGTTCGATCGCCGGGAGGTCCTACGAGCAGTACTTC.

V is TRBV24-1 and J is TRBJ2-5, with D perhaps assigned TRBD1 or TRBD2 (5 bases each). The CDR3 covers 15 residues. Trimming removed 3 bases at V and 3 bases at J, with 13 bases between. CDR1 KGHDR and CDR2 SFDVKD come from the germline V gene. The CDR3: CATSDPVGAEETQYF. Written as DNA, the CDR3 is TGTGCCACCAGTGATCCTGTCGGGGCGGAAGAGACCCAGTACTTC.

The chain joins TRBV20-1 to TRBJ1-2; maybe TRBD1 (6 bases). CDR3 length: 16 amino acids. Per the germline V gene, CDR1 is DFQATT and CDR2 is SNEGSKA (reference sequence). Trimming cost V 0 bases and J 4 bases, with 18 bases left between them. This CDR3 reads CSARDRRTVVSYGYTF. In DNA form, the CDR3 reads TGCAGTGCTAGAGACAGACGGACAGTCGTCAGCTATGGCTACACCTTC.

The V call is TRBV7-2, the J call TRBJ2-1; 7 bases agree with TRBD2. In germline, CDR1 is SGHTA, CDR2 FQGNSA. With 5 bases clipped from V and 9 bases from J, the junction kept 7 bases outside the gene matches. This CDR3 is 13 amino acids long. In nucleotides, the CDR3 is TGTGCCAGCAGCGGGCTAGGCGGGGGTGAGCAGTTCTTC. This translates into CASSGLGGGEQFF.

J is TRBJ2-1 and V is TRBV15; D is unresolved. TRBJ2-7 explains the end of the DNA better; the J call may be wrong. The length of the CDR3 is 15 residues. Germline-derived CDR1 and CDR2 are LNHNV and YYDKDF (reference sequence). The CDR3 sequence is CATSREAGVTNEQYF. The CDR3 nucleotides are TGTGCCACCAGCAGAGAGGCTGGGGTTACCAATGAGCAGTACTTC.

The J gene is TRBJ2-5, the V gene TRBV7-2, with 8 positions matching TRBD2. The J call could be wrong; TRBJ2-7 is a better fit for the DNA end. There are 15 residues in the CDR3. Germline assignment: CDR1 SGHTA and CDR2 FQGNSA. The CDR3 sequence: CASSFTSGRTDEQYF. Here the CDR3 DNA reads TGTGCCAGCAGCTTTACTAGCGGCCGGACTGACGAGCAGTACTTC.

The chain uses TRBV5-1 and TRBJ2-1, with D hard to call. Trimming took off 4 bases at V and 3 bases at J, with 20 bases between the two ends. CDR1 is SGHRS and CDR2 is YFSETQ in the germline V gene. The length of the CDR3 is 17 residues. The CDR3 is CASSDLINRPLYNEQFF. The DNA of the CDR3 is TGCGCCAGCAGCGACCTTATAAATCGGCCCCTCTACAATGAGCAGTTCTTC.